Described below is a single T cell receptor beta chain sequence and its context. Libraries were prepared by immunoSEQ multiplex PCR; TCRdb keeps only in-frame clonotypes and omits some of them. Of some 31,000 clones in the sample, about 90% are singletons; the top ten hold 9.9%. Germline values: CDR1 SGHVS, CDR2 FNYEAQ. Between the trimmed V and J ends, which lost 4 bases and 5 bases, there was a span of 14 bases. The CDR3 consists of 14 residues. This sample was taken from a study of blood T cell repertoires in COVID-19. For the study at large: Samples taken during acute and convalescent COVID-19 were collected in the United States, Italy and Spain. PBMCs, B-cell-depleted T cells, or T cells were the source of the cDNA or gDNA that made up the material.

J is TRBJ1-2 and V is TRBV7-6; D uncertain. Sequenced material: peripheral blood. This TCR was sampled from a human donor with active COVID-19. The donor label of this sample is uncertain. CDR3 coding DNA: TGTGCCAGCAGCTCTAACGAGAGGGCGTATGGCTACACCTTC. As protein: CASSSNERAYGYTF.